This entry lists 3 T cell receptor beta chains sequenced from one sample in a study of T-cell reconstitution after alpha-beta-depleted transplantation in children. Preparation of the TCRbeta library used unique molecular identifiers. TCRdb processed the PCR reads anew with MiXCR; each CDR3 protein has one entry. The table lists roughly 300,000 distinct CDR3 sequences, 11% of them singletons. The sample consisted of peripheral blood, taken 180 days after TCRalphabeta/CD19-depleted stem cell transplant. The receptor source for this set is a male patient aged 2 to 10 who had a stem cell transplant for chronic granulomatous disease, so the T cells may come from the graft donor.

A few counts support this clonotype. This chain connects TRBV2 to TRBJ2-6; either TRBD1 or TRBD2 may fit D (6 bases each). Germline V gene lookup returns CDR1 SNHLY and CDR2 FYNNEI. The CDR3 contains 19 residues. V was pared by 8 bases and J by 0 bases, with 23 bases between. The CDR3 protein is CASGGNPGGFSSGANVLTF. CDR3 bases: TGTGCCAGCGGGGGGAATCCCGGGGGCTTCAGCTCTGGGGCCAACGTCCTGACTTTC.

This chain connects TRBV5-4 to TRBJ1-4; maybe TRBD1 (5 bases). The CDR3 is 14 amino acids. Trimming removed 4 bases from V and 5 bases from J, with 12 bases in between. CDR1 is SGHNT and CDR2 is YYREEE in the germline V gene (reference sequence). The CDR3 DNA is TGTGCCAGCAGCCGGGACGGGGTAAATGAAAAACTGTTTTTT. Protein: CASSRDGVNEKLFF.

This clonotype was seen repeatedly, ten times or more. V gene TRBV20-1 combines with J gene TRBJ1-3, with TRBD1 matching over 7 bases. J lost 3 bases, V lost 6 bases, and 11 bases had no gene match. The CDR3 loop spans 15 amino acids. Germline CDR1 DFQATT, CDR2 SNEGSKA (reference sequence). The CDR3 nucleotides read TGCAGTGCCTTTCCCAACAGGGGAGGTGGAAACACCATATATTTT. Residues: CSAFPNRGGGNTIYF.